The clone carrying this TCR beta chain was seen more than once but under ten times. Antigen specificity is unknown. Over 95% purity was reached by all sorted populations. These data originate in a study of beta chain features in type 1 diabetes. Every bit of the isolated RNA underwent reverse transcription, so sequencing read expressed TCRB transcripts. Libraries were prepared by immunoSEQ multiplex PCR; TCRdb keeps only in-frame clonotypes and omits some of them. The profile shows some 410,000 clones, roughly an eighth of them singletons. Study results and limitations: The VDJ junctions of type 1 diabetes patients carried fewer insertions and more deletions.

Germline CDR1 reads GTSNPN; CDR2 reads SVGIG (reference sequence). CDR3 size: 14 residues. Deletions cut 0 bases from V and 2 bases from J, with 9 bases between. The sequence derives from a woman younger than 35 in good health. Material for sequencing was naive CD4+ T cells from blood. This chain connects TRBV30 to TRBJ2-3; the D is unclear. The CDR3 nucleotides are TGTGCCTGGAGTGTACTCAGCCCCACAGATACGCAGTATTTT. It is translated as CAWSVLSPTDTQYF.